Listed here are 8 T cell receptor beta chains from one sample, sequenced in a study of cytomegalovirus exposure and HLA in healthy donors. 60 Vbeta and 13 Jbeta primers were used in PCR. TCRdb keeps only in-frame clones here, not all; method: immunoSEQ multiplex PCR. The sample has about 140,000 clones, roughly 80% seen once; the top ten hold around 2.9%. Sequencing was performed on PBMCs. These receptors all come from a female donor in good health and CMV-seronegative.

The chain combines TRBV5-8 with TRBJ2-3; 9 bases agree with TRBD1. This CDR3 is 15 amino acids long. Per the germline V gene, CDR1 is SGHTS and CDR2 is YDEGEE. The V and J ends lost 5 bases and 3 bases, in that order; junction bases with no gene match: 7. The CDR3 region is CASSQGTGMTDTQYF. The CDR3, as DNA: TGTGCCAGCAGTCAAGGGACAGGGATGACAGATACGCAGTATTTT. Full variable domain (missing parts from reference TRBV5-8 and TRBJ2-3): EAGVTQSPTHLIKTRGQQATLRCSPISGHTSVYWYQQALGLGLQFLLWYDEGEERNRGNFPPRFSGRQFPNYSSELNVNALELEDSALYLCASSQGTGMTDTQYFGPGTRLTVL.

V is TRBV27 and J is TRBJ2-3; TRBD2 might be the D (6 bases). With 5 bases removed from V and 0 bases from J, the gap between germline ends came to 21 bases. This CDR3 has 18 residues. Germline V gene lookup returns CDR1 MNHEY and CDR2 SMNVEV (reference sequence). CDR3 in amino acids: CASSPFAPGGASTDTQYF. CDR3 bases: TGTGCCAGCAGTCCCTTCGCCCCAGGCGGGGCTAGCACAGATACGCAGTATTTT.

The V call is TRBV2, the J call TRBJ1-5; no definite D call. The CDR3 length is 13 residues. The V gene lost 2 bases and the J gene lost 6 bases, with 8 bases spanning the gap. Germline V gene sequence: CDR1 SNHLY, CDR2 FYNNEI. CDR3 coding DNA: TGTGCCAGCAGTGAAATCCGAGGTCAGCCCCAGCATTTT. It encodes CASSEIRGQPQHF.

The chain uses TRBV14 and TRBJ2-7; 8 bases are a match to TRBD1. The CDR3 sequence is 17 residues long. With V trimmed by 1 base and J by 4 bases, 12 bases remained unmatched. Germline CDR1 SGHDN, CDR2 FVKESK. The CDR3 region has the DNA TGTGCCAGCAGCCAAGGGGCCTTATCAGGGGGCTTTTACGAGCAGTACTTC. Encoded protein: CASSQGALSGGFYEQYF.

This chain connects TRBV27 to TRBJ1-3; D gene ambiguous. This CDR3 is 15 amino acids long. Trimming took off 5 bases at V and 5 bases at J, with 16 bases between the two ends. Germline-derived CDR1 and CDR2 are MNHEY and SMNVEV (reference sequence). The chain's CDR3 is CASSLRAGGRNTIYF. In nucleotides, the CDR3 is TGTGCCAGCAGTCTCCGGGCGGGTGGCAGAAACACCATATATTTT.

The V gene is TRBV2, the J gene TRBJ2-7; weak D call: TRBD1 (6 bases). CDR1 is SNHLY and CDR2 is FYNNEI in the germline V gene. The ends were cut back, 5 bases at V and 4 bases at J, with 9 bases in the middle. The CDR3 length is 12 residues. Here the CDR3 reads CASSRQVYEQYF. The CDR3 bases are TGTGCCAGCAGTAGACAGGTTTACGAGCAGTACTTC.

CDR3 sequence reads: CAWTMTGRTRTEQYF. CDR3 DNA sequence: TGTGCCTGGACCATGACAGGCCGCACAAGGACCGAGCAGTACTTC. This sequence joins TRBV30 and TRBJ2-7; TRBD1 might be the D (6 bases). The CDR3 has 15 residues. V lost 4 bases and J lost 6, with 22 bases in between. Germline V gives CDR1 GTSNPN, CDR2 SVGIG (reference sequence).

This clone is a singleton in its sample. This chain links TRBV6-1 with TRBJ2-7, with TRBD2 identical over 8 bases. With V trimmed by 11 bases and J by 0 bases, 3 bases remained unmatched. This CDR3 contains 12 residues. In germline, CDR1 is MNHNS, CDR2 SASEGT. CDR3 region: CACGGFSYEQYF. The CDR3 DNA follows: TGTGCCTGCGGGGGGTTCTCCTACGAGCAGTACTTC.